This T cell receptor (beta chain) emerged from a study of OX40 agonist ivuxolimab in advanced cancers. The data were produced by immunoSEQ multiplex PCR, yet TCRdb's version contains in-frame clones alone and is incomplete. The sample has some 70,000 clones, 65% to 90% seen once. This clone was picked up one time. This CDR3 contains 15 residues. The germline V gene encodes CDR1 SGHRS and CDR2 YFSETQ. Trimming at V came to 3 bases and at J to 7 bases, leaving 8 bases not matched to a gene. The sequencing here drew on CD4+ or CD8+ T cells sorted from blood, taken in a trial of the OX40 agonist ivuxolimab. The chain is built from TRBV5-1 and TRBJ2-1; 9 bases line up with TRBD1. The TCR comes from an adult with an advanced solid tumor such as melanoma, head and neck, liver or kidney cancer. Here the CDR3 DNA reads TGCGCCAGCAGCTACCTTGGGACAGGGTTGAATGAGCAGTTCTTC. Translated: CASSYLGTGLNEQFF.